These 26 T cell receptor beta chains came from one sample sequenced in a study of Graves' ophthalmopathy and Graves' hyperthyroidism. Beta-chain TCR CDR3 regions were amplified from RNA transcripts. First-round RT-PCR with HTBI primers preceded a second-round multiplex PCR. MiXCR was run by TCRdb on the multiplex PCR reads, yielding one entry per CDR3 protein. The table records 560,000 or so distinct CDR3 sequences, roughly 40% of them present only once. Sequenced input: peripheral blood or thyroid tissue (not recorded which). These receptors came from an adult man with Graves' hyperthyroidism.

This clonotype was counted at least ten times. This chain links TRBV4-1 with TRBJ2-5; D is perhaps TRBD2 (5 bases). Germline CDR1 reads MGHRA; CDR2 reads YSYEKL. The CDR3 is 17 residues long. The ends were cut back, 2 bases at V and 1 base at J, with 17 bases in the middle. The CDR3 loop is CASSQSVTAGLQETQYF. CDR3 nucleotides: TGCGCCAGCAGCCAATCAGTTACGGCCGGACTCCAAGAGACCCAGTACTTC.

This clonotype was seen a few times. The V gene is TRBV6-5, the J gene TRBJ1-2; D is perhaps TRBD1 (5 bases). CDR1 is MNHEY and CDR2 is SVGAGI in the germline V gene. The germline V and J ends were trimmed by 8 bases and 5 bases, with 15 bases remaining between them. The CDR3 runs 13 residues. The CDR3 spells CASCSGTNYGYTF. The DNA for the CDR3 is TGTGCCAGCTGTTCCGGGACGAATTATGGCTACACCTTC.

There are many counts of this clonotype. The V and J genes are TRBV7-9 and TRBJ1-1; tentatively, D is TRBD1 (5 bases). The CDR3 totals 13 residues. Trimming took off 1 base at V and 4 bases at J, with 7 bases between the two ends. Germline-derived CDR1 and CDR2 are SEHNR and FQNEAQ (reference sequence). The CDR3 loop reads CASSLGQTTEAFF. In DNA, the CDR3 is TGTGCCAGCAGCTTAGGACAGACCACTGAAGCTTTCTTT.

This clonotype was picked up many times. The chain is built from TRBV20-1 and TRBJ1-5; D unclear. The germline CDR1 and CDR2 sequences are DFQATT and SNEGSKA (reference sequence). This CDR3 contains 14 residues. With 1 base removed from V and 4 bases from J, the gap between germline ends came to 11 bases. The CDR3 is CSARGAEFNQPQHF. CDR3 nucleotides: TGCAGTGCTAGAGGGGCAGAATTTAATCAGCCCCAGCATTTT.

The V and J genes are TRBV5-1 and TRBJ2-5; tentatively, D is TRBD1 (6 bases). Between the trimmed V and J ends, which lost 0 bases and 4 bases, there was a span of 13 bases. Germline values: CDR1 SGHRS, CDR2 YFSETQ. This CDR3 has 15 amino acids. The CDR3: CASSLAGRGGETQYF. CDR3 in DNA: TGCGCCAGCAGCTTGGCGGGCAGGGGTGGAGAGACCCAGTACTTC.

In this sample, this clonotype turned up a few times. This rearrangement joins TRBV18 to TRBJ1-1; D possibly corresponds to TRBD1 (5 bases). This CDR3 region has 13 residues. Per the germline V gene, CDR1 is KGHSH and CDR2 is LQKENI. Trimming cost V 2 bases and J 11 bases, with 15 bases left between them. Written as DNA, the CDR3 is TGTGCCAGCTCACCATCGATCGGGGCTTTGGCTTTCTTT. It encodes CASSPSIGALAFF.

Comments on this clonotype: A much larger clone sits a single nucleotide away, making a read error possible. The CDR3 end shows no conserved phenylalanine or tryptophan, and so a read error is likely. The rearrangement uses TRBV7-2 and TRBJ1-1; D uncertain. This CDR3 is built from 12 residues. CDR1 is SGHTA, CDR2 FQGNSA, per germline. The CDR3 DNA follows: TGTGCCAGCAGGTTAGGTTACACTGAAGCTTTCTCT. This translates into CASRLGYTEAFS.

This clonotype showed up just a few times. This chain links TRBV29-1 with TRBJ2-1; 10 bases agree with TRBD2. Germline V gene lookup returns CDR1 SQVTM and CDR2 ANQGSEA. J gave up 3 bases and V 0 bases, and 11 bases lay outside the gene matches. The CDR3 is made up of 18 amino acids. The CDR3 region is CSVEEVPGLATNYNEQFF. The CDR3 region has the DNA TGCAGCGTTGAAGAAGTCCCGGGACTAGCGACGAACTACAATGAGCAGTTCTTC.

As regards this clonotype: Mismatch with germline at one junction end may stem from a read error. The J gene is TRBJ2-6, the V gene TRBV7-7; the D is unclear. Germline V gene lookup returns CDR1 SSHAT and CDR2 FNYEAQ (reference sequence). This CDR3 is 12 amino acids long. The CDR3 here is CASSLDRNTEAF. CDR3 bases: TGTGCTAGCAGCTTGGACCGGAACACTGAAGCTTTC.

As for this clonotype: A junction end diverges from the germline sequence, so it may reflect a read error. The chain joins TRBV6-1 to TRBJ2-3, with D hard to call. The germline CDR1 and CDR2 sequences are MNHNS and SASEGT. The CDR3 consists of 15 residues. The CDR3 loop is CASCEVKASTDTQYF. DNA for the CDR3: TGTGCCAGCTGTGAAGTGAAGGCGAGCACAGATACGCAGTATTTT.

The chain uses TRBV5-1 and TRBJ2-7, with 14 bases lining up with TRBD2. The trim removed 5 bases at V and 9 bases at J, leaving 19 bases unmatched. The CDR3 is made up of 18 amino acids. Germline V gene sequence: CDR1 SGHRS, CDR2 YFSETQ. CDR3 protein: CASSRLGLKTSGGDWQYF. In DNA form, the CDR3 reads TGCGCCAGCAGTCGATTGGGACTGAAGACTAGCGGGGGGGACTGGCAGTACTTC.

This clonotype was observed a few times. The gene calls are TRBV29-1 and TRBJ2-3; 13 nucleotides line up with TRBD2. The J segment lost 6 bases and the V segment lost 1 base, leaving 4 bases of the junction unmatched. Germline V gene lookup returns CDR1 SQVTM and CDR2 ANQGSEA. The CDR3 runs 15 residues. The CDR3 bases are TGCAGCGTTGAAGGGACTAGCGGGAGTTCGGATACGCAGTATTTT. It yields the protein CSVEGTSGSSDTQYF.

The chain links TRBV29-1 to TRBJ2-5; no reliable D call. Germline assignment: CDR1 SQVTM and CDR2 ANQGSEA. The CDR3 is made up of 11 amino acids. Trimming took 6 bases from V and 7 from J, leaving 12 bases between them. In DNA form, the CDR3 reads TGCAGCGTAGATTGGCTTGGGACCCAGTACTTC. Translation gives CSVDWLGTQYF.

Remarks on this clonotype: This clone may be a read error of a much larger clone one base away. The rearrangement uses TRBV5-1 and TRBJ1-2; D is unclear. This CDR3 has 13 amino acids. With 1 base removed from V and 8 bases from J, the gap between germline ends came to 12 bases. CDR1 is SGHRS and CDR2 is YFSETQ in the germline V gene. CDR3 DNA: TGCGCCAGCAGCTTGCTAGAACTGGGGGGCTACACCTTC. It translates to CASSLLELGGYTF. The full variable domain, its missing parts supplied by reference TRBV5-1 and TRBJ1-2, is KAGVTQTPRYLIKTRGQQVTLSCSPISGHRSVSWYQQTPGQGLQFLFEYFSETQRNKGNFPGRFSGRQFSNSRSEMNVSTLELGDSALYLCASSLLELGGYTFGSGTRLTVV.

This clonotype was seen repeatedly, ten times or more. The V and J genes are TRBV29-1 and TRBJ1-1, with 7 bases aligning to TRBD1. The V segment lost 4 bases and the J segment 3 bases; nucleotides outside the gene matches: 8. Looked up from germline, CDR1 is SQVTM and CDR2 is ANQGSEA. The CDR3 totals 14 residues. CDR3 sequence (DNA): TGCAGCGTTGGACAGGGAGTGATGGACACTGAAGCTTTCTTT. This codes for CSVGQGVMDTEAFF. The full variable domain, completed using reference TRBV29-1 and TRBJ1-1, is SAVISQKPSRDICQRGTSLTIQCQVDSQVTMMFWYRQQPGQSLTLIATANQGSEATYESGFVIDKFPISRPNLTFSTLTVSNMSPEDSSIYLCSVGQGVMDTEAFFGQGTRLTVV.

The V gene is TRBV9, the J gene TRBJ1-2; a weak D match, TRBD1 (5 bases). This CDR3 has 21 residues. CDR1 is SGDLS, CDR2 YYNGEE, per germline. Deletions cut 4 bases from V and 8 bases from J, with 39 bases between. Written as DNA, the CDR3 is TGTGCCAGCAGCCCCAGAGTGATAGGGCGTGAGGTACTGCTCCCGGGGGACGGCTACACCTTC. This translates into CASSPRVIGREVLLPGDGYTF.

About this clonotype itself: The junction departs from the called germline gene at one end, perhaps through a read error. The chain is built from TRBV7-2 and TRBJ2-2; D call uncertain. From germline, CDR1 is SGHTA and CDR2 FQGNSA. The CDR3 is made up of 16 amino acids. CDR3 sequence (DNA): TGTGCCAGCAGTTTAGGGTTGATTAGTAACACCGGGGAGCTGTTTTTT. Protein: CASSLGLISNTGELFF.

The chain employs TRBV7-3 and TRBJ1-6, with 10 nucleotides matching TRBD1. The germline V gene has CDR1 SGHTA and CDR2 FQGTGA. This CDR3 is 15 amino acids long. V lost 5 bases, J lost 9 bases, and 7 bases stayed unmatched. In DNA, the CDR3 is TGTGCCAGCAGCGCGACAGGGGGCAAGAGTTCACCCCTCCACTTT. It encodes CASSATGGKSSPLHF.

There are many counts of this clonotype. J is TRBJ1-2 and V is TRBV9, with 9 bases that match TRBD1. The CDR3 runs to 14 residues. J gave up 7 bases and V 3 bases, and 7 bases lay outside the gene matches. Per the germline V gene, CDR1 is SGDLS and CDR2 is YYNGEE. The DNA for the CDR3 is TGTGCCAGCAGCGCGGGTACAGGGGGCAGTGGCTACACCTTC. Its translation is CASSAGTGGSGYTF.

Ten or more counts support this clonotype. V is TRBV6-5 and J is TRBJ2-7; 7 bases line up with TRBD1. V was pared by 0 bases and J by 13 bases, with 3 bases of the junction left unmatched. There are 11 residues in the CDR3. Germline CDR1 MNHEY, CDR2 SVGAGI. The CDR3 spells CASSYSGTEYF. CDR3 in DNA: TGTGCCAGCAGTTACTCTGGGACAGAATACTTC.

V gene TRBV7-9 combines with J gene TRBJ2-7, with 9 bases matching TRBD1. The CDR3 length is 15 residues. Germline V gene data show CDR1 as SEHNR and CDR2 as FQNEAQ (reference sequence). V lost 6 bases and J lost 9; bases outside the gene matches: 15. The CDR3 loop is CASRWTGASTDTQYF. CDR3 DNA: TGTGCCAGCAGGTGGACAGGGGCCTCCACAGATACGCAGTACTTC.

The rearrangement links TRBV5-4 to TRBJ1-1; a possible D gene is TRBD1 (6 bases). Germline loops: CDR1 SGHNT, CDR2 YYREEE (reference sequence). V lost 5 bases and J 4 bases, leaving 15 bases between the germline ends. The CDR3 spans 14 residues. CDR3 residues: CASRPKQGGTEAFF. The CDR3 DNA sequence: TGTGCCAGCAGACCCAAACAGGGTGGCACTGAAGCTTTCTTT.

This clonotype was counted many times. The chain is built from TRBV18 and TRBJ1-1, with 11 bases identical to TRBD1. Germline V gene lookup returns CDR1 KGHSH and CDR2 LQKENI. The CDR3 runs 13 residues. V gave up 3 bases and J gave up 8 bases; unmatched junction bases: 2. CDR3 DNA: TGTGCCAGCTCACCGGGACAGGGGGACGAAGCTTTCTTT. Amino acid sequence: CASSPGQGDEAFF.

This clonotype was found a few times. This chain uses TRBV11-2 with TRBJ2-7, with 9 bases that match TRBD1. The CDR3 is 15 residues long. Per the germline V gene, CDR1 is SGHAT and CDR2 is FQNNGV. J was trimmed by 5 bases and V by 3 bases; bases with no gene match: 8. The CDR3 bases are TGTGCCAGCAGCTTCCGGGACAGGGCTTCCCACGAGCAGTACTTC. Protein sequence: CASSFRDRASHEQYF.

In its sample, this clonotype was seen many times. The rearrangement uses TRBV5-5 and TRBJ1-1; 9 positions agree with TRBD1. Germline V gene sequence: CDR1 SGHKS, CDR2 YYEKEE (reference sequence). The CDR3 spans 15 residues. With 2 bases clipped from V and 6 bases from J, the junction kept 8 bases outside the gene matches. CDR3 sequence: CASSLTGDRAAEAFF. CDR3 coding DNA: TGTGCCAGCAGCTTAACTGGGGACAGGGCGGCTGAAGCTTTCTTT.

The CDR3 DNA sequence: TGCGCCAGCAGCCAAGATGGTAGCGGGAGTGCGGAGACCCAGTACTTC. Its translation: CASSQDGSGSAETQYF. The V and J genes are TRBV4-1 and TRBJ2-5; TRBD2 aligns across 9 bases. The CDR3 is made up of 16 amino acids. The V and J ends lost 0 bases and 5 bases, in that order; junction bases with no gene match: 7. Germline CDR1 reads MGHRA; CDR2 reads YSYEKL.